A single sample is the source of the 24 T cell receptor beta chains below, sequenced in a study of blood T cell repertoires in COVID-19. Only in-frame clones appear in the TCRdb table, and some are missing; sequencing was by immunoSEQ multiplex PCR. The table includes 120,000 or so clones, around four fifths detected once. Sample: peripheral blood. The receptor set was obtained from a human donor in a cohort sampled during active COVID-19.

The gene calls are TRBV5-5 and TRBJ1-4, with D uncertain. CDR3 length: 15 residues. V was shortened by 6 bases and J by 7 bases, with 19 bases between the two germline ends. Germline CDR1 is SGHKS and CDR2 is YYEKEE (reference sequence). CDR3 amino acids: CASNRIESASEKLFF. The DNA of the CDR3 is TGTGCCAGCAACCGAATAGAGAGTGCTAGTGAAAAACTGTTTTTT.

This clone has just a few counts. The chain joins TRBV3-1 (or the pseudogene TRBV3-2) to TRBJ2-3; possibly TRBD2 for D (6 bases). The CDR3 has 21 residues. Trimming shortened V by 0 bases and J by 5 bases, and 30 bases separated the two germline ends. The V gene's germline CDR1 is LGHDT and CDR2 YNNKEL (reference sequence). The CDR3 loop is CASSQDSADYSYRTPKDTQYF. The CDR3 region has the DNA TGTGCCAGCAGCCAAGATTCGGCGGACTATTCCTATAGGACCCCCAAAGATACGCAGTATTTT.

The rearrangement joins TRBV3-1 (or the pseudogene TRBV3-2) to TRBJ2-5; maybe TRBD1 (6 bases). The CDR3 runs 16 residues. The V gene's germline CDR1 is LGHDT and CDR2 YNNKEL (reference sequence). Trimming stripped 4 bases from V and 2 bases from J, with 17 bases between. The CDR3 DNA reads as TGTGCCAGCAGCCGGCAGTCAGCCAGGGGACAAGAGACCCAGTACTTC. As protein: CASSRQSARGQETQYF.

This clone turned up a few times. The chain is built from TRBV24-1 and TRBJ2-1, with 9 nucleotides matching TRBD2. CDR1 is KGHDR and CDR2 is SFDVKD in the germline V gene. After removal of 0 bases from V and 8 bases from J, the junction contained 7 bases not matched to a gene. The length of the CDR3 is 16 residues. CDR3 loop: CATSDLAGGPVDEQFF. The CDR3 bases are TGTGCCACCAGTGATTTGGCGGGAGGGCCTGTCGATGAGCAGTTCTTC.

This chain joins TRBV20-1 and TRBJ1-1; 10 bases are a match to TRBD1. The CDR3 sequence is 14 residues long. The germline V gene has CDR1 DFQATT and CDR2 SNEGSKA (reference sequence). V lost 3 bases, J lost 9 bases, and 10 bases stayed unmatched. The CDR3 nucleotides are TGCAGTGCTAGTGCTCAAGACAGGGGGCTTCAAGCTTTCTTT. The encoded protein is CSASAQDRGLQAFF.

V usage is TRBV28 and J usage is TRBJ2-1; 7 nucleotides match TRBD1. The CDR3 is 14 amino acids. Trimming cost V 2 bases and J 5 bases; bases outside gene matches: 3. CDR1 is MDHEN and CDR2 is SYDVKM in the germline V gene. CDR3: CASSLGQGDNEQFF. As DNA, the CDR3 is TGTGCCAGCAGTTTAGGGCAGGGGGACAATGAGCAGTTCTTC.

The V call is TRBV4-1, the J call TRBJ2-3; 13 positions agree with TRBD2. The CDR3 extends over 17 amino acids. Germline CDR1 is MGHRA and CDR2 is YSYEKL. Trimming took 1 base from V and 5 from J; bases not matched to a gene: 6. The CDR3 region is CASSQGRLAGGGDTQYF. CDR3 bases: TGCGCCAGCAGCCAAGGCCGACTAGCGGGAGGTGGAGATACGCAGTATTTT.

This clone has just one count. V and J are TRBV12-5 and TRBJ2-5; D is perhaps TRBD2 (6 bases). V lost 7 bases to trimming and J lost 2 bases, with 17 bases between them. Germline CDR1 LGHNT, CDR2 FRNRAP. The CDR3 spans 15 residues. The DNA of the CDR3 is TGTGCTAGTGCTCTGGGGTCTAGCGCTCAAGAGACCCAGTACTTC. Encoded protein: CASALGSSAQETQYF.

The chain links TRBV19 to TRBJ1-1, with TRBD1 matching over 8 bases. This CDR3 has 17 amino acids. Germline CDR1 and CDR2: LNHDA and SQIVND (reference sequence). Losses at the gene ends were 4 bases for V and 5 bases for J; bases not matched to a gene: 15. This CDR3 is CASSKEIIQGARTEAFF. CDR3 in DNA: TGTGCCAGTAGTAAGGAGATAATTCAGGGGGCGCGGACTGAAGCTTTCTTT.

The rearrangement joins TRBV14 to TRBJ1-6; D might be TRBD1 (5 bases). Germline V gives CDR1 SGHDN, CDR2 FVKESK. V was clipped by 4 bases and J by 5 bases, with 12 bases between them. The CDR3 runs to 15 residues. Here the CDR3 DNA reads TGTGCCAGCAGCCCCTACGGGGGAGATAATTCACCCCTCCACTTT. This codes for CASSPYGGDNSPLHF. The full variable domain, its missing parts supplied by reference TRBV14 and TRBJ1-6, is EAGVTQFPSHSVIEKGQTVTLRCDPISGHDNLYWYRRVMGKEIKFLLHFVKESKQDESGMPNNRFLAERTGGTYSTLKVQPAELEDSGVYFCASSPYGGDNSPLHFGNGTRLTVT.

The chain combines TRBV7-2 with TRBJ2-7, with a weak D call TRBD2 (6 bases). The V end was cut by 5 bases, the J end by 10 bases, with 15 bases between. The germline CDR1 and CDR2 sequences are SGHTA and FQGNSA. The length of the CDR3 is 12 residues. The CDR3 DNA reads TGTGCCAGCAGCCGTAGTGGGGAGGCCCAGTACTTC. Its translation is CASSRSGEAQYF.

V is TRBV28 and J is TRBJ1-1; no definite D call. Germline values: CDR1 MDHEN, CDR2 SYDVKM. Trimming cost V 8 bases and J 3 bases, with 16 bases left between them. The CDR3 length is 14 residues. CDR3 loop: CASGQAGGDTEAFF. The CDR3 DNA reads TGTGCCAGCGGCCAAGCGGGTGGGGACACTGAAGCTTTCTTT. The variable domain in full, completed from reference TRBV28 and TRBJ1-1, reads DVKVTQSSRYLVKRTGEKVFLECVQDMDHENMFWYRQDPGLGLRLIYFSYDVKMKEKGDIPEGYSVSREKKERFSLILESASTNQTSMYLCASGQAGGDTEAFFGQGTRLTVV.

This chain connects TRBV29-1 to TRBJ1-4; D gene ambiguous. The CDR3 extends over 13 amino acids. Per the germline V gene, CDR1 is SQVTM and CDR2 is ANQGSEA. V lost 5 bases and J 0 bases, leaving 7 bases between the germline ends. The CDR3 here is CSVYTATNEKLFF. The CDR3 nucleotides read TGCAGCGTTTACACCGCAACTAATGAAAAACTGTTTTTT.

The CDR3 is CASSSDSATNEKLFF. The CDR3 coding sequence is TGTGCCAGCAGCTCTGACAGTGCAACTAATGAAAAACTGTTTTTT. The chain links TRBV11-2 to TRBJ1-4; perhaps TRBD1 as D (5 bases). The CDR3 is 15 residues long. CDR1 and CDR2 (germline): SGHAT, FQNNGV. Trimming pared 4 bases from V and 0 bases from J, leaving 9 bases between.

The rearrangement joins TRBV3-1 (or the pseudogene TRBV3-2) to TRBJ1-3, with unresolved D. Trimming took off 0 bases at V and 4 bases at J, with 10 bases between the two ends. The germline CDR1 and CDR2 sequences are LGHDT and YNNKEL (reference sequence). This CDR3 is built from 15 residues. CDR3 in DNA: TGTGCCAGCAGCCAAGATCGGGGTGGGGGAAACACCATATATTTT. Translation: CASSQDRGGGNTIYF.

The V call is TRBV27, the J call TRBJ2-5; weak D call: TRBD1 (5 bases). V was shortened by 5 bases and J by 2 bases, with 18 bases between the two germline ends. Germline CDR1 MNHEY, CDR2 SMNVEV (reference sequence). This CDR3 is 16 amino acids long. The CDR3 region is CASSPRWGWTQETQYF. The CDR3 region has the DNA TGTGCCAGCAGTCCCCGTTGGGGTTGGACACAAGAGACCCAGTACTTC.

V is TRBV7-2 and J is TRBJ1-2; 10 bases are a match to TRBD1. CDR1 and CDR2 from the germline V gene are SGHTA and FQGNSA. Unmatched junction bases numbered 8, after V lost 5 bases and J lost 5 bases. The CDR3 is 15 amino acids. The CDR3 spells CASSDRDRGLYGYTF. The CDR3 DNA follows: TGTGCCAGCAGCGACCGGGACAGGGGATTGTATGGCTACACCTTC.

V gene TRBV7-2 combines with J gene TRBJ2-1; 8 positions match TRBD2. The junction had 7 bases not matched to a gene; V was cut back by 3 bases and J by 3 bases. The germline V gene has CDR1 SGHTA and CDR2 FQGNSA. The CDR3 runs to 16 residues. CDR3 in amino acids: CASSFGREVFYNEQFF. The DNA of the CDR3 is TGTGCCAGCAGCTTCGGGCGGGAGGTTTTCTACAATGAGCAGTTCTTC.

In the case of this clone: The germline gene is not matched at one end of the junction; a read error may be the cause. This rearrangement joins TRBV28 to TRBJ2-4; D possibly corresponds to TRBD2 (5 bases). The CDR3 runs to 15 residues. Germline CDR1 is MDHEN and CDR2 is SYDVKM. The CDR3: CASSLNWGAQNIQYF. The CDR3 coding sequence is TGTGCCAGCAGTTTAAATTGGGGAGCCCAAAACATTCAGTACTTC.

The V call is TRBV11-1, the J call TRBJ1-6; no definite D call. Germline assignment: CDR1 SGHAT and CDR2 FQDESV (reference sequence). CDR3 length equals 15 residues. Trimming pared 4 bases from V and 8 bases from J, leaving 15 bases between. In DNA, the CDR3 is TGTGCCAGCAGCTCCACAAGAGTAAGCGATTCACCCCTCCACTTT. Protein: CASSSTRVSDSPLHF.

The chain links TRBV27 to TRBJ1-2, with D possibly TRBD1 on 5 matching bases. The CDR3 loop spans 13 amino acids. The V and J ends lost 3 bases and 5 bases respectively, with 10 bases between them. The germline CDR1 and CDR2 sequences are MNHEY and SMNVEV (reference sequence). The CDR3 sequence: CASSLGGGYGYTF. CDR3 in DNA: TGTGCCAGCAGTTTGGGGGGAGGGTATGGCTACACCTTC.

This chain links TRBV6-2 or TRBV6-3 with TRBJ2-3; 7 bases are a match to TRBD1. CDR3 length: 14 residues. V lost 5 bases and J lost 6; bases outside the gene matches: 8. CDR1 and CDR2 from the germline V gene are MNHEY and SVGEGT. The CDR3 coding sequence is TGTGCCAGCAGTACCACTACAGGGGTGGATACGCAGTATTTT. Translation gives CASSTTTGVDTQYF.

CDR3 DNA: TGTGCCACAGGATTGACTAGCGGTAACACCGGGGAGCTGTTTTTT. Amino acid sequence: CATGLTSGNTGELFF. The chain joins TRBV10-3 to TRBJ2-2; 9 nucleotides line up with TRBD2. Germline V gene sequence: CDR1 ENHRY, CDR2 SYGVKD. Trimming at V came to 10 bases and at J to 2 bases, leaving 8 bases not matched to a gene. The CDR3 extends over 15 amino acids.

The V call is TRBV27, the J call TRBJ1-1; 8 bases match TRBD1. V trimming: 6 bases; J trimming: 4 bases; junction bases outside the gene matches: 7. The CDR3 extends over 14 amino acids. Germline V CDR1 and CDR2: MNHEY, SMNVEV (reference sequence). The CDR3 spells CASRSTGGGTEAFF. Here the CDR3 DNA reads TGTGCCAGCAGGTCAACAGGGGGGGGCACTGAAGCTTTCTTT.